These 24 T cell receptor beta chains share one sample of origin, sequenced in a study of identical twins. One entry per CDR3 protein, called by TCRdb with MiXCR from the 5' RACE reads. Among roughly 710,000 distinct CDR3 sequences listed, roughly 6% were seen once. The sequencing input was naive T cells sorted from blood. These receptors came from a man between 18 and 35 years old in good health.

The table lists this clonotype with a few counts. The rearrangement uses TRBV12-3 or TRBV12-4 and TRBJ2-5; tentative D call: TRBD1 (5 bases). The V end was cut by 7 bases, the J end by 4 bases, with 25 bases between. The CDR3 spans 17 residues. CDR3 protein: CASTTNLDTSRRETQYF. Written as DNA, the CDR3 is TGTGCCAGCACCACCAACTTGGACACCTCGAGGAGAGAGACCCAGTACTTC.

The V and J genes are TRBV27 and TRBJ2-7; TRBD1 matches 8 bases. The CDR3 is 15 residues long. CDR1 MNHEY and CDR2 SMNVEV come from the germline V gene (reference sequence). After removal of 3 bases from V and 7 bases from J, the junction contained 11 bases not matched to a gene. The CDR3 loop reads CASSFLGTGREEQYF. The CDR3 DNA reads as TGTGCCAGCAGTTTTCTAGGGACAGGTCGGGAGGAGCAGTACTTC.

This clonotype was seen repeatedly, ten times or more. J is TRBJ2-1 and V is TRBV24-1, with TRBD2 matching over 7 bases. V lost 4 bases and J lost 4; bases outside the gene matches: 9. Germline values: CDR1 KGHDR, CDR2 SFDVKD. The CDR3 contains 16 residues. The CDR3 sequence is CATSEPSGGLYNEQFF. The DNA of the CDR3 is TGTGCCACCAGTGAACCATCGGGAGGCCTATACAATGAGCAGTTCTTC.

A few counts support this clonotype. The V gene is TRBV3-1, the J gene TRBJ2-4; 14 nucleotides match TRBD2. This CDR3 has 17 residues. From germline, CDR1 is LGHDT and CDR2 YNNKEL (reference sequence). Trimming cost V 4 bases and J 5 bases; bases outside gene matches: 7. The CDR3 here is CASSLRLAGGRQNIQYF. Here the CDR3 DNA reads TGTGCCAGCAGCCTCCGACTAGCGGGAGGGAGGCAAAACATTCAGTACTTC. Full variable domain (remainder filled in from reference TRBV3-1 and TRBJ2-4): DTAVSQTPKYLVTQMGNDKSIKCEQNLGHDTMYWYKQDSKKFLKIMFSYNNKELIINETVPNRFSPKSPDKAHLNLHINSLELGDSAVYFCASSLRLAGGRQNIQYFGAGTRLSVL.

Many counts were recorded for this clonotype. The chain is built from TRBV27 and TRBJ1-5; 7 nucleotides agree with TRBD1. The ends lost 4 bases at V and 2 bases at J; junction bases unmatched: 8. The V gene's germline CDR1 is MNHEY and CDR2 SMNVEV (reference sequence). CDR3 length equals 16 residues. In nucleotides, the CDR3 is TGTGCCAGCAGTTATTTGGGGCAGGGGGGCAATCAGCCCCAGCATTTT. This translates into CASSYLGQGGNQPQHF.

This clonotype was recorded many times. The chain employs TRBV29-1 and TRBJ2-1, with 7 bases that match TRBD2. The CDR3 contains 11 residues. Unmatched junction bases numbered 4, after V lost 7 bases and J lost 7 bases. CDR1 and CDR2 (germline): SQVTM, ANQGSEA. The CDR3 loop is CSAREMNEQFF. As DNA, the CDR3 is TGCAGCGCGCGGGAGATGAATGAGCAGTTCTTC.

This clonotype was observed many times. The genes are TRBV4-3 and TRBJ2-1; D gene unclear. CDR1 and CDR2 (germline): LGHNA, YSLEER. The CDR3 totals 16 residues. Deletions cut 1 base from V and 4 bases from J, with 14 bases between. CDR3 nucleotide sequence: TGCGCCAGCAGCCAAGTTTGGCGGACGCGTTACAATGAGCAGTTCTTC. Encoded protein: CASSQVWRTRYNEQFF.

The chain joins TRBV7-8 to TRBJ2-6; no definite D call. The V end was cut by 5 bases, the J end by 0 bases, with 17 bases between. This CDR3 has 18 residues. The germline gives CDR1 SGHVS, CDR2 FQNEAQ. The CDR3 sequence: CASSPKVQLYSGANVLTF. The DNA of the CDR3 is TGTGCCAGCAGCCCGAAAGTACAGTTGTACTCTGGGGCCAACGTCCTGACTTTC.

The table lists this clonotype with many counts. The V and J genes are TRBV20-1 and TRBJ1-1; D is ambiguous. Germline V gene sequence: CDR1 DFQATT, CDR2 SNEGSKA (reference sequence). The V end lost 3 bases, the J end lost 1 base, and 9 bases lay between the germline ends. The CDR3 has 13 amino acids. The CDR3 region has the DNA TGCAGTGCTAGCTCGCCGGAGAACACTGAAGCTTTCTTT. Amino acids: CSASSPENTEAFF.

This clonotype was observed a handful of times. The genes are TRBV12-3 or TRBV12-4 and TRBJ1-1; D might be TRBD1 (6 bases). This CDR3 has 15 amino acids. Trimming cost V 7 bases and J 5 bases, with 20 bases left between them. The CDR3 DNA reads as TGTGCCAGCACCCCGGGGGGGGGCCTGGGGACTGAAGCTTTCTTT. It is translated as CASTPGGGLGTEAFF.

Only a few counts were recorded for this clonotype. V gene TRBV3-1 combines with J gene TRBJ2-5; TRBD2 matches at 15 bases. With V trimmed by 4 bases and J by 5 bases, 14 bases remained unmatched. The CDR3 consists of 19 residues. Germline V gives CDR1 LGHDT, CDR2 YNNKEL (reference sequence). The CDR3 DNA reads as TGTGCCAGCAGCCGAACTCGGACTAGCGGGAGGGCCGAGAGGGAGACCCAGTACTTC. This codes for CASSRTRTSGRAERETQYF.

The sample holds many counts of this clonotype. The chain links TRBV5-1 to TRBJ2-1, with 12 bases that match TRBD2. From germline, CDR1 is SGHRS and CDR2 YFSETQ. V dropped 4 bases and J dropped 2; count of bases not matched to a gene: 4. CDR3 length equals 16 residues. CDR3 DNA: TGCGCCAGCAGCCAGAGACTAGCGGGAGCCTACAATGAGCAGTTCTTC. Amino acid sequence: CASSQRLAGAYNEQFF.

The chain is built from TRBV5-1 and TRBJ2-5; D might be TRBD1 or TRBD2, each matching 5 bases. The length of the CDR3 is 13 residues. Germline V gene data show CDR1 as SGHRS and CDR2 as YFSETQ. V lost 5 bases and J 5 bases, leaving 13 bases between the germline ends. The CDR3 sequence: CASRILGEETQYF. CDR3 bases: TGCGCCAGCAGGATACTGGGGGAGGAGACCCAGTACTTC.

The rearrangement joins TRBV11-2 to TRBJ2-3; 10 positions agree with TRBD2. The length of the CDR3 is 16 residues. Germline assignment: CDR1 SGHAT and CDR2 FQNNGV. V gave up 2 bases and J gave up 6 bases; unmatched junction bases: 8. The CDR3 coding sequence is TGTGCCAGCAGCTTACCCCTAGCGGGAGTACCCGATACGCAGTATTTT. Its translation: CASSLPLAGVPDTQYF. Full variable domain (outside the CDR3, taken from reference TRBV11-2 and TRBJ2-3): EAGVAQSPRYKIIEKRQSVAFWCNPISGHATLYWYQQILGQGPKLLIQFQNNGVVDDSQLPKDRFSAERLKGVDSTLKIQPAKLEDSAVYLCASSLPLAGVPDTQYFGPGTRLTVL.

This clonotype was observed many times. V and J are TRBV5-1 and TRBJ2-7; 8 positions agree with TRBD2. CDR1 SGHRS and CDR2 YFSETQ come from the germline V gene. V gave up 4 bases and J gave up 3 bases; unmatched junction bases: 3. This CDR3 contains 13 residues. CDR3 coding DNA: TGCGCCAGCAGCCCGCGGGGGGACTACGAGCAGTACTTC. As protein: CASSPRGDYEQYF.

This clonotype has more than one count but fewer than ten. The chain couples TRBV5-6 to TRBJ1-5, with unresolved D. Germline CDR1 SGHDT, CDR2 YYEEEE. This CDR3 has 15 residues. With 4 bases removed from V and 7 bases from J, the gap between germline ends came to 18 bases. For the CDR3, the DNA is TGTGCCAGCAGCCTGACGGCCGGCCGTTGGCAGCCCCAGCATTTT. Protein sequence: CASSLTAGRWQPQHF.

This sequence joins TRBV29-1 and TRBJ1-2; D is uncertain. V lost 3 bases to trimming and J lost 4 bases, with 3 bases between them. Germline lookup yields CDR1 SQVTM and CDR2 ANQGSEA. The CDR3 length is 10 residues. The DNA for the CDR3 is TGCAGCGTTGACCCCTATGGCTACACCTTC. It is translated as CSVDPYGYTF.

The V gene is TRBV12-5, the J gene TRBJ2-7; weak D call: TRBD2 (5 bases). V gave up 5 bases and J gave up 6 bases, with 14 bases separating them. The length of the CDR3 is 13 residues. From germline, CDR1 is LGHNT and CDR2 FRNRAP. DNA for the CDR3: TGTGCTAGTGGTCTGGGAGAAGTCGGCGAGCAGTACGTC. Translating it yields CASGLGEVGEQYV.

This clonotype was detected only a few times. The chain is built from TRBV9 and TRBJ2-5; D may match TRBD1 or TRBD2 (5 bases each). The CDR3 has 15 amino acids. Germline-derived CDR1 and CDR2 are SGDLS and YYNGEE. Trimming shortened V by 3 bases and J by 1 base, and 13 bases separated the two germline ends. The CDR3, as DNA: TGTGCCAGCAGCGAGGGGCCGGGACCCCAAGAGACCCAGTACTTC. Protein: CASSEGPGPQETQYF.

The chain links TRBV20-1 to TRBJ2-4, with D possibly being TRBD1 (6 bases). V was pared by 6 bases and J by 1 base, with 16 bases between. Germline assignment: CDR1 DFQATT and CDR2 SNEGSKA (reference sequence). The CDR3 extends over 15 amino acids. The DNA for the CDR3 is TGCAGTGCAATACAGGGTTTGTTGGCCAAAAACATTCAGTACTTC. It codes for CSAIQGLLAKNIQYF.

This clonotype has ten or more counts. The chain carries TRBV15 and TRBJ2-5; D may be TRBD2 (6 bases). V gave up 1 base and J gave up 1 base, with 10 bases separating them. The CDR3 runs to 15 residues. Per germline, CDR1 LNHNV and CDR2 YYDKDF (reference sequence). The CDR3 spells CATSRARELQETQYF. The CDR3 DNA reads TGTGCCACCAGCAGAGCTCGGGAGCTCCAAGAGACCCAGTACTTC. The variable domain in full, completed from reference TRBV15 and TRBJ2-5, reads DAMVIQNPRYQVTQFGKPVTLSCSQTLNHNVMYWYQQKSSQAPKLLFHYYDKDFNNEADTPDNFQSRRPNTSFCFLDIRSPGLGDTAMYLCATSRARELQETQYFGPGTRLLVL.

This clonotype was seen repeatedly, ten times or more. The chain is built from TRBV7-9 and TRBJ1-2; D not resolved. V was trimmed by 1 base and J by 4 bases, leaving 13 bases between them. The germline V gene has CDR1 SEHNR and CDR2 FQNEAQ (reference sequence). The CDR3 is 15 residues long. For the CDR3, the DNA is TGTGCCAGCAGCTTAGTGCGGGAGGGAGCCTATGGCTACACCTTC. Amino acid sequence: CASSLVREGAYGYTF. Full variable domain (missing parts from reference TRBV7-9 and TRBJ1-2): DTGVSQNPRHKITKRGQNVTFRCDPISEHNRLYWYRQTLGQGPEFLTYFQNEAQLEKSRLLSDRFSAERPKGSFSTLEIQRTEQGDSAMYLCASSLVREGAYGYTFGSGTRLTVV.

This clonotype was counted many times. V usage is TRBV5-6 and J usage is TRBJ1-1; 8 nucleotides match TRBD1. The germline CDR1 and CDR2 sequences are SGHDT and YYEEEE. The CDR3 is 15 amino acids. V dropped 7 bases and J dropped 1; count of bases not matched to a gene: 9. The CDR3 coding sequence is TGTGCCAGCTTACCGCCGGGACAGGCGAACACTGAAGCTTTCTTT. Its translation is CASLPPGQANTEAFF.

CDR3 coding DNA: TGTGCCAGCAACAGACAAGGGACAGTTCTTGTCGAGCAGTACTTC. It encodes CASNRQGTVLVEQYF. The rearrangement links TRBV6-2 or TRBV6-3 to TRBJ2-7, with TRBD1 identical over 7 bases. CDR3 length: 15 amino acids. The trim removed 7 bases at V and 6 bases at J, leaving 15 bases unmatched. Germline values: CDR1 MNHEY, CDR2 SVGEGT.